Below, 18 T cell receptor beta chains from the same sample are listed, as sequenced in a study of blood T cell repertoires in COVID-19. Libraries were prepared by immunoSEQ multiplex PCR; TCRdb keeps only in-frame clonotypes and omits some of them. The profile shows around 200,000 clones, over 75% of them singletons. Specimen: peripheral blood. All receptors come from a man aged 80 or over with acute or convalescent COVID-19.

The chain is built from TRBV6-5 and TRBJ2-5; TRBD2 aligns across 13 bases. In germline, CDR1 is MNHEY, CDR2 SVGAGI. The CDR3 is 16 residues long. Losses at the gene ends were 2 bases for V and 2 bases for J; bases not matched to a gene: 2. DNA of the CDR3: TGTGCCAGCAGTTACGGGACTAGCGGGGCTCAAGAGACCCAGTACTTC. This codes for CASSYGTSGAQETQYF.

The V gene is TRBV7-2, the J gene TRBJ2-2; weak D call: TRBD2 (6 bases). Trimming removed 5 bases at V and 0 bases at J, with 13 bases between. The germline gives CDR1 SGHTA, CDR2 FQGNSA. The CDR3 is 16 residues long. This chain's CDR3 is CASSQGRFANTGELFF. In DNA form, the CDR3 reads TGTGCCAGCAGCCAAGGGAGGTTCGCGAACACCGGGGAGCTGTTTTTT.

The J gene is TRBJ2-1, the V gene TRBV7-9, with 12 bases identical to TRBD2. This CDR3 contains 15 residues. Germline V gene lookup returns CDR1 SEHNR and CDR2 FQNEAQ (reference sequence). The J segment lost 10 bases and the V segment lost 5 bases, leaving 9 bases of the junction unmatched. Written as DNA, the CDR3 is TGTGCCAGCAGCGAAAGGCTAGCGGGAGGGGGAGAGCAGTTCTTC. This codes for CASSERLAGGGEQFF.

This clone came up once. The rearrangement uses TRBV6-1 and TRBJ2-1, with 7 bases that match TRBD2. The CDR3 covers 14 residues. V trimming: 3 bases; J trimming: 3 bases; junction bases outside the gene matches: 2. The V gene's germline CDR1 is MNHNS and CDR2 SASEGT. The CDR3 DNA reads TGTGCCAGCAGTGAGGTAGCGGGCTACAATGAGCAGTTCTTC. Translation gives CASSEVAGYNEQFF.

Note on this clone: The junction differs from germline at one of its ends, possibly a read error. This rearrangement joins TRBV7-7 to TRBJ2-5, with 11 bases aligning to TRBD2. CDR1 is SSHAT and CDR2 is FNYEAQ in the germline V gene (reference sequence). The CDR3 runs 15 residues. CDR3 DNA: TGTGCTAGCAGCTTAGCGGGAGGGCAACAAGAGACCCAGTACTTC. Its protein is CASSLAGGQQETQYF.

Only one count was recorded for this clone. The chain employs TRBV11-2 and TRBJ1-3; TRBD1 aligns across 7 bases. Germline loops: CDR1 SGHAT, CDR2 FQNNGV. This CDR3 has 14 amino acids. After removal of 5 bases from V and 7 bases from J, the junction contained 8 bases not matched to a gene. CDR3 in DNA: TGTGCCAGCAGCCCGGACAGGCTTAGGAACACCATATATTTT. It yields the protein CASSPDRLRNTIYF.

The V call is TRBV18, the J call TRBJ2-3; D gene unclear. V lost 3 bases and J lost 4, with 8 bases in between. There are 13 residues in the CDR3. The germline V gene encodes CDR1 KGHSH and CDR2 LQKENI. CDR3 sequence (DNA): TGTGCCAGCTCACCGAGCCGCGCAGATACGCAGTATTTT. This encodes CASSPSRADTQYF.

The chain carries TRBV4-1 and TRBJ2-5; D is undetermined. Trimming removed 5 bases at V and 5 bases at J, with 12 bases between. CDR3 length: 13 residues. Germline CDR1 is MGHRA and CDR2 is YSYEKL. CDR3 amino acids: CASSSSRLETQYF. CDR3 DNA sequence: TGCGCCAGCAGCTCCAGTCGTCTGGAGACCCAGTACTTC.

The CDR3: CASSTRHNEQFF. The DNA of the CDR3 is TGTGCCAGCAGTACTAGACACAATGAGCAGTTCTTC. The chain joins TRBV6-5 to TRBJ2-1, with a tentative D call TRBD2 (5 bases). From germline, CDR1 is MNHEY and CDR2 SVGAGI. This CDR3 has 12 residues. V was trimmed by 5 bases and J by 5 bases, leaving 7 bases between them.

The rearrangement links TRBV28 to TRBJ2-3; 15 bases are a match to TRBD2. V shed 7 bases and J 2 bases; nucleotides not matched to a gene: 10. The CDR3 sequence is 18 residues long. Germline V CDR1 and CDR2: MDHEN, SYDVKM. The CDR3 sequence is CASTPGLAGGPNTDTQYF. CDR3 in DNA: TGTGCCAGCACCCCGGGACTAGCGGGAGGCCCCAACACAGATACGCAGTATTTT. Looking up the rest from reference TRBV28 and TRBJ2-3 gives the full variable domain: DVKVTQSSRYLVKRTGEKVFLECVQDMDHENMFWYRQDPGLGLRLIYFSYDVKMKEKGDIPEGYSVSREKKERFSLILESASTNQTSMYLCASTPGLAGGPNTDTQYFGPGTRLTVL.

The J gene is TRBJ1-2, the V gene TRBV5-4; D perhaps matches TRBD1 (5 bases). The germline CDR1 and CDR2 sequences are SGHNT and YYREEE (reference sequence). The CDR3 has 15 residues. Trimming pared 0 bases from V and 6 bases from J, leaving 15 bases between. The CDR3 sequence is CASSLDRGGYDGYTF. The CDR3 DNA reads TGTGCCAGCAGCTTGGATCGCGGGGGTTACGATGGCTACACCTTC.

This clone was observed a single time. This sample includes further DNA sequences coding for the same CDR3. The rearrangement links TRBV6-1 to TRBJ2-1; TRBD1 matches at 10 bases. The J segment lost 3 bases and the V segment lost 1 base, leaving 3 bases of the junction unmatched. This CDR3 spans 16 amino acids. CDR1 is MNHNS, CDR2 SASEGT, per germline. This CDR3 is CASSEGTGGSYNEQFF. CDR3 coding DNA: TGTGCCAGCAGTGAAGGGACAGGGGGTAGCTACAATGAGCAGTTCTTC.

The genes are TRBV5-4 and TRBJ2-7; a possible D gene is TRBD1 (6 bases). The ends were cut back, 0 bases at V and 7 bases at J, with 26 bases in the middle. From germline, CDR1 is SGHNT and CDR2 YYREEE (reference sequence). There are 18 residues in the CDR3. The CDR3 region is CASSLGAPGAPLVGEQYF. DNA for the CDR3: TGTGCCAGCAGCTTGGGGGCCCCAGGGGCCCCCCTGGTCGGGGAGCAGTACTTC.

The V and J genes are TRBV28 and TRBJ1-1; D perhaps matches TRBD1 (6 bases). V lost 8 bases, J lost 1 base, and 17 bases lay in between. The CDR3 is made up of 15 amino acids. From germline, CDR1 is MDHEN and CDR2 SYDVKM. Written as DNA, the CDR3 is TGTGCCAGCGGCCCCTGGGGGGGGCAGAACACTGAAGCTTTCTTT. Translated, it gives CASGPWGGQNTEAFF.

V and J are TRBV24-1 and TRBJ2-2; a possible D gene is TRBD2 (6 bases). The V gene lost 6 bases and the J gene lost 1 base, with 8 bases spanning the gap. This CDR3 region has 14 residues. CDR1 is KGHDR and CDR2 is SFDVKD in the germline V gene. CDR3 sequence: CATSLGGNTGELFF. The DNA of the CDR3 is TGTGCCACCAGTTTGGGGGGGAACACCGGGGAGCTGTTTTTT.

This clone was recorded once. This CDR3 is CATSRGLAGGGETQYF. The CDR3, as DNA: TGTGCCACCAGCAGAGGGCTAGCGGGAGGTGGTGAGACCCAGTACTTC. The genes are TRBV15 and TRBJ2-5; 11 nucleotides agree with TRBD2. V shed 1 base and J 5 bases; nucleotides not matched to a gene: 6. Germline V gene lookup returns CDR1 LNHNV and CDR2 YYDKDF (reference sequence). The CDR3 length is 16 residues.

This clone has just a few counts. The rearrangement joins TRBV7-2 to TRBJ2-7, with TRBD2 identical over 8 bases. In germline, CDR1 is SGHTA, CDR2 FQGNSA. The CDR3 covers 14 residues. V trimming: 3 bases; J trimming: 3 bases; junction bases outside the gene matches: 4. CDR3 sequence: CASSFTSGLYEQYF. The CDR3 nucleotides read TGTGCCAGCAGCTTTACTAGCGGACTCTACGAGCAGTACTTC.

The V call is TRBV29-1, the J call TRBJ2-3; tentative D call: TRBD1 (6 bases). Germline V gene lookup returns CDR1 SQVTM and CDR2 ANQGSEA. The ends were cut back, 6 bases at V and 5 bases at J, with 15 bases in the middle. The CDR3 spans 13 residues. The DNA of the CDR3 is TGCAGCGTGGTTAAGCAGGGGTTAGATACGCAGTATTTT. This sequence encodes CSVVKQGLDTQYF.